This T cell receptor beta chain was identified during a study of blood T cell repertoires in COVID-19. About the research overall: The United States, Italy and Spain were the sources of the acute and convalescent COVID-19 samples.

The CDR3 sequence is 16 residues long. V was cut by 2 bases and J by 6 bases, with 14 bases left in between. In germline, CDR1 is ENHRY, CDR2 SYGVKD. The data were produced by immunoSEQ multiplex PCR, yet TCRdb's version contains in-frame clones alone and is incomplete. In the table there are fewer than 400,000 clones, 80% to 90% of which are singletons. The study recruited people aged about 18 to 89 years across roughly 23 US areas. Researchers sorted participants into cohorts using their self-reported clinical history. The recovered donors of Cohort 3 showed two negative PCRs, clearance, or symptom resolution.

This TCR was recovered from a man aged 30 to 45 who had recovered from COVID-19. The sample was PBMCs or T cells enriched from blood (not recorded which). This chain links TRBV10-3 with TRBJ1-6; a possible D gene is TRBD1 (5 bases). Here the CDR3 DNA reads TGTGCCATCAGTGAGGAGTGGACAACTCGTAATTCACCCCTCCACTTT. Protein product: CAISEEWTTRNSPLHF.